This T cell receptor (beta chain) was found in a study of CD8+ T cells in alopecia areata. Study-wide context: In an open-label trial, patients got 5 to 10 mg tofacitinib twice daily.

Treatment noted: oral pan-JAK inhibitor, 5-10 mg twice daily. Researchers picked out CD4+ and CD8+ T cells from PBMCs by sorting. In the case of this clone: Its antigen is unknown.

Sequencing templates came from extracted RNA that was reverse transcribed into cDNA. Method: immunoSEQ multiplex PCR; TCRdb's copy keeps in-frame clones and lacks some. The sample includes about 270,000 clones, roughly 63% of them seen just once. Deletions cut 4 bases from V and 6 bases from J, with 7 bases between. The length of the CDR3 is 11 residues. CDR1 is SQVTM and CDR2 is ANQGSEA in the germline V gene. Notes on the study in general: A great number of expanded lesional clones endured in scalp and blood during tofacitinib.

This specimen consisted of CD4+ T cells sorted from blood, obtained at week 52, from a patient treated with tofacitinib. V and J are TRBV29-1 and TRBJ1-3; the D gene is possibly TRBD1 (5 bases). The sequence was collected from a human donor with alopecia areata. The CDR3 loop is CSVGGQNTIYF. The CDR3 nucleotides are TGCAGCGTTGGGGGCCAAAACACCATATATTTT.